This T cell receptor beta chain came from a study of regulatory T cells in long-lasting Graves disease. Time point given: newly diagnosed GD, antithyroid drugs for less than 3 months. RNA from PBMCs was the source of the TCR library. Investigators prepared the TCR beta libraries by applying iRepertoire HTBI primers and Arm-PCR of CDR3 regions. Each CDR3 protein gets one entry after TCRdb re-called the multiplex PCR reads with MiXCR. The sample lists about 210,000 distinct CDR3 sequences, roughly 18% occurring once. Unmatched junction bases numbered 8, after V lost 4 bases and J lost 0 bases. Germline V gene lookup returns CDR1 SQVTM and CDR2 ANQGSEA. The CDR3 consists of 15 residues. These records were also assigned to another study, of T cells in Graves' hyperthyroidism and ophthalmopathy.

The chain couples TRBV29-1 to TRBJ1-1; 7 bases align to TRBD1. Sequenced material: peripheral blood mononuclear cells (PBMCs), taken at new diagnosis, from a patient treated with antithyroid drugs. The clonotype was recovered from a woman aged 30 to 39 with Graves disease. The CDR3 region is CSVGGQVNLNTEAFF. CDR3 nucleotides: TGCAGCGTTGGCGGACAGGTCAACTTGAACACTGAAGCTTTCTTT.